A single sample is the source of the 32 T cell receptor beta chains below, sequenced in a study of monozygotic twins with cystic fibrosis. Some clones are missing from TCRdb's copy, which holds only in-frame ones; the method was immunoSEQ multiplex PCR. The profile covers about 22,000 clones, with just under 90% appearing a single time and 1% to 1.5% taken by the ten largest. The sequenced sample was blood. These receptors all come from a woman aged 25 to 39 with cystic fibrosis.

V is TRBV19 and J is TRBJ1-6, with D perhaps matching TRBD1 (6 bases). The germline gives CDR1 LNHDA, CDR2 SQIVND (reference sequence). There are 13 residues in the CDR3. Trimming removed 7 bases from V and 10 bases from J, with 14 bases in between. CDR3 protein: CASKDQGSSPLHF. The CDR3 DNA is TGTGCCAGTAAGGACCAGGGGAGCTCACCCCTCCACTTT. The variable domain in full, completed from reference TRBV19 and TRBJ1-6, reads DGGITQSPKYLFRKEGQNVTLSCEQNLNHDAMYWYRQDPGQGLRLIYYSQIVNDFQKGDIAEGYSVSREKKESFPLTVTSAQKNPTAFYLCASKDQGSSPLHFGNGTRLTVT.

J is TRBJ1-2 and V is TRBV5-5, with D possibly matching TRBD1 (6 bases). CDR3 length: 15 residues. Trimming took off 0 bases at V and 2 bases at J, with 11 bases between the two ends. CDR1 and CDR2 (germline): SGHKS, YYEKEE (reference sequence). CDR3 nucleotides: TGTGCCAGCAGCTTGGCAGGGGCTGTGAACTATGGCTACACCTTC. The encoded protein is CASSLAGAVNYGYTF.

The V and J genes are TRBV28 and TRBJ1-2, with D perhaps TRBD1 (6 bases). Germline V lookup: CDR1 MDHEN, CDR2 SYDVKM. Trimming shortened V by 8 bases and J by 2 bases, and 9 bases separated the two germline ends. This CDR3 region has 12 residues. For the CDR3, the DNA is TGTGCCAGCGGAGGGACAAACTATGGCTACACCTTC. Translated: CASGGTNYGYTF.

This clone was seen more than once but under ten times. This sequence joins TRBV2 and TRBJ2-7, with D tentatively TRBD1 or TRBD2 (5 bases each). V was pared by 8 bases and J by 0 bases, with 11 bases between. Germline V gives CDR1 SNHLY, CDR2 FYNNEI. This CDR3 has 13 amino acids. The CDR3 bases are TGTGCCAGCTCCGGGGCAACCTCCTACGAGCAGTACTTC. Its protein product is CASSGATSYEQYF.

The genes are TRBV6-6 and TRBJ1-2; a weak D match, TRBD1 (6 bases). The CDR3 runs to 15 residues. V lost 6 bases and J 3 bases, leaving 17 bases between the germline ends. Germline CDR1 is MNHNY and CDR2 is SVGAGI (reference sequence). The CDR3 DNA follows: TGTGCCAGCAGCTTAGGTAGGGGGGCCGACTATGGCTACACCTTC. This gives the protein CASSLGRGADYGYTF.

This chain uses TRBV7-9 with TRBJ2-1; 9 nucleotides align to TRBD2. Germline V CDR1 and CDR2: SEHNR, FQNEAQ (reference sequence). The ends lost 2 bases at V and 3 bases at J; junction bases unmatched: 2. The CDR3 runs to 15 residues. DNA of the CDR3: TGTGCCAGCAGCTTATTAGCGGGGGACTACAATGAGCAGTTCTTC. This encodes CASSLLAGDYNEQFF.

This chain links TRBV5-1 with TRBJ1-2, with D uncertain. CDR3 length: 17 amino acids. Germline V gene lookup returns CDR1 SGHRS and CDR2 YFSETQ. Trimming left V 0 bases short and J 1 base short, with 16 bases between. The CDR3 loop reads CASSLGTGSPNNYGYTF. The CDR3 coding sequence is TGCGCCAGCAGCTTGGGGACGGGAAGTCCAAATAACTATGGCTACACCTTC.

This chain uses TRBV6-6 with TRBJ2-7; 8 bases line up with TRBD2. Trimming cost V 0 bases and J 7 bases; bases outside gene matches: 8. This CDR3 is built from 15 residues. Germline V gene data show CDR1 as MNHNY and CDR2 as SVGAGI (reference sequence). CDR3 region: CASSYSTSGGLEQYF. The CDR3 coding sequence is TGTGCCAGCAGTTACTCGACGTCGGGGGGGCTTGAGCAGTACTTC.

This clone has just one count. The chain links TRBV6-4 to TRBJ2-6, with unresolved D. The germline V gene encodes CDR1 MRHNA and CDR2 SNTAGT. Between the trimmed V and J ends, which lost 3 bases and 1 base, there was a span of 10 bases. This CDR3 is built from 16 residues. CDR3: CASSERRNSGANVLTF. CDR3 sequence (DNA): TGTGCCAGCAGTGAGCGTCGAAATTCTGGGGCCAACGTCCTGACTTTC.

This chain links TRBV6-6 with TRBJ1-2; 7 bases are a match to TRBD1. The CDR3 has 14 residues. With 6 bases clipped from V and 5 bases from J, the junction kept 9 bases outside the gene matches. CDR1 and CDR2 (germline): MNHNY, SVGAGI (reference sequence). CDR3 coding DNA: TGTGCCAGCAGACTCTTACAGGGGAGTTATGGCTACACCTTC. Its translation is CASRLLQGSYGYTF.

The chain has TRBV19 and TRBJ1-3; D ambiguous. Trimming removed 6 bases at V and 0 bases at J, with 9 bases between. The CDR3 contains 14 residues. The germline V gene encodes CDR1 LNHDA and CDR2 SQIVND (reference sequence). The CDR3 DNA reads as TGTGCCAGTAGAAGCAGCCTCTCTGGAAACACCATATATTTT. It codes for CASRSSLSGNTIYF. The full variable domain, with the rest looked up from reference TRBV19 and TRBJ1-3, is DGGITQSPKYLFRKEGQNVTLSCEQNLNHDAMYWYRQDPGQGLRLIYYSQIVNDFQKGDIAEGYSVSREKKESFPLTVTSAQKNPTAFYLCASRSSLSGNTIYFGEGSWLTVV.

This chain joins TRBV10-3 and TRBJ1-6, with D uncertain. The germline V and J ends were trimmed by 2 bases and 0 bases, with 8 bases remaining between them. This CDR3 is 16 amino acids long. The germline V gene has CDR1 ENHRY and CDR2 SYGVKD. The CDR3 DNA reads as TGTGCCATCAGTGAGAGGCAGACCTCCTATAATTCACCCCTCCACTTT. Protein sequence: CAISERQTSYNSPLHF.

This clone has a single count. The V and J genes are TRBV4-2 and TRBJ2-5, with D hard to call. From germline, CDR1 is LGHNA and CDR2 YNFKEQ. V gave up 0 bases and J gave up 5 bases, with 10 bases separating them. The CDR3 has 14 amino acids. The CDR3 coding sequence is TGTGCCAGCAGCCAAGATCGAAAGGTGGAGACCCAGTACTTC. It specifies CASSQDRKVETQYF.

The chain has TRBV7-2 and TRBJ2-1; D is unresolved. Germline CDR1 and CDR2: SGHTA and FQGNSA. The V end was cut by 1 base, the J end by 12 bases, with 13 bases between. The CDR3 loop spans 13 amino acids. The DNA for the CDR3 is TGTGCCAGCAGCTTAGGGTATTCAGCCGTGCAGTTCTTC. Its protein is CASSLGYSAVQFF.

J is TRBJ1-1 and V is TRBV9, with a tentative D call TRBD1 (5 bases). The CDR3 runs 14 residues. Per the germline V gene, CDR1 is SGDLS and CDR2 is YYNGEE. Trimming took off 3 bases at V and 9 bases at J, with 18 bases between the two ends. CDR3 DNA: TGTGCCAGCAGCGGGGACGACGGACGGCAAAAAGCTTTCTTT. Translation: CASSGDDGRQKAFF.

The rearrangement links TRBV6-5 to TRBJ2-7; D could derive from TRBD1 or TRBD2 (5 bases each). The CDR3 has 15 amino acids. Germline V CDR1 and CDR2: MNHEY, SVGAGI. V shed 1 base and J shed 0 bases, with 10 bases lying between them. In DNA form, the CDR3 reads TGTGCCAGCAGTTACTTGCCAGGGACCTCCTACGAGCAGTACTTC. It encodes CASSYLPGTSYEQYF.

This clone showed up just once. The genes are TRBV5-4 and TRBJ1-2; D remains unclear. V was cut by 2 bases and J by 4 bases, with 12 bases left in between. Germline lookup yields CDR1 SGHNT and CDR2 YYREEE (reference sequence). This CDR3 comprises 14 residues. As DNA, the CDR3 is TGTGCCAGCAGCTTTGAGCGTGAAAGCTATGGCTACACCTTC. Encoded protein: CASSFERESYGYTF. Looking up the rest from reference TRBV5-4 and TRBJ1-2 gives the full variable domain: ETGVTQSPTHLIKTRGQQVTLRCSSQSGHNTVSWYQQALGQGPQFIFQYYREEENGRGNFPPRFSGLQFPNYSSELNVNALELDDSALYLCASSFERESYGYTFGSGTRLTVV.

The genes are TRBV5-1 and TRBJ1-2; no clear D. Germline lookup yields CDR1 SGHRS and CDR2 YFSETQ. V was cut by 4 bases and J by 5 bases, with 6 bases left in between. The CDR3 totals 11 residues. The CDR3 here is CASSGIYGYTF. For the CDR3, the DNA is TGCGCCAGCAGCGGAATATATGGCTACACCTTC.

This chain links TRBV11-3 with TRBJ2-1; 7 positions match TRBD2. The CDR3 contains 14 residues. V was clipped by 1 base and J by 7 bases; unmatched bases: 4. The germline V gene encodes CDR1 SGHNT and CDR2 YENEEA. Here the CDR3 reads CASSLAGRDNEQFF. The CDR3 DNA is TGTGCCAGCAGCTTAGCAGGGAGGGATAATGAGCAGTTCTTC.

The V gene is TRBV15, the J gene TRBJ2-3, with 10 bases aligning to TRBD1. Germline lookup yields CDR1 LNHNV and CDR2 YYDKDF (reference sequence). The V segment lost 1 base and the J segment 5 bases; nucleotides outside the gene matches: 12. The CDR3 is 18 residues long. DNA of the CDR3: TGTGCCACCAGCAGAGCCAGTTCCGGGACAGGGGTACGAGATACGCAGTATTTT. This codes for CATSRASSGTGVRDTQYF.

The chain has TRBV5-4 and TRBJ2-7; the match to TRBD2 covers 10 bases. CDR3 length equals 16 residues. With 5 bases clipped from V and 0 bases from J, the junction kept 8 bases outside the gene matches. Germline assignment: CDR1 SGHNT and CDR2 YYREEE (reference sequence). The CDR3 reads CASRSTSGETSYEQYF. CDR3 DNA sequence: TGTGCCAGCAGATCCACTAGCGGGGAAACCTCCTACGAGCAGTACTTC. Complete variable domain (other parts from reference TRBV5-4 and TRBJ2-7): ETGVTQSPTHLIKTRGQQVTLRCSSQSGHNTVSWYQQALGQGPQFIFQYYREEENGRGNFPPRFSGLQFPNYSSELNVNALELDDSALYLCASRSTSGETSYEQYFGPGTRLTVT.

This chain joins TRBV6-1 and TRBJ2-7, with 7 positions matching TRBD1. Trimming at V came to 6 bases and at J to 3 bases, leaving 5 bases not matched to a gene. Germline CDR1 MNHNS, CDR2 SASEGT. This CDR3 has 13 amino acids. CDR3: CASSSGGYYEQYF. The CDR3 DNA sequence: TGTGCCAGCAGCTCAGGGGGATACTACGAGCAGTACTTC.

This chain connects TRBV19 to TRBJ1-1; no definite D call. Germline values: CDR1 LNHDA, CDR2 SQIVND (reference sequence). V shed 5 bases and J shed 1 base, with 14 bases lying between them. The CDR3 spans 15 residues. CDR3: CASSSPAGENTEAFF. The CDR3 region has the DNA TGTGCCAGTAGTTCCCCCGCAGGCGAGAACACTGAAGCTTTCTTT.

The gene calls are TRBV5-1 and TRBJ1-3; 7 bases agree with TRBD1. CDR1 and CDR2 (germline): SGHRS, YFSETQ. The CDR3 covers 16 residues. With V trimmed by 2 bases and J by 3 bases, 8 bases remained unmatched. The DNA for the CDR3 is TGCGCCAGCAGCTTAGCCCCAGGGACAGATGGAAACACCATATATTTT. This gives the protein CASSLAPGTDGNTIYF.

V is TRBV15 and J is TRBJ2-5, with D unresolved. The CDR3 contains 13 residues. Germline loops: CDR1 LNHNV, CDR2 YYDKDF (reference sequence). Trimming left V 8 bases short and J 2 bases short, with 12 bases between. The CDR3 DNA follows: TGTGCCACCCAGGCGGAGTCTCAAGAGACCCAGTACTTC. This codes for CATQAESQETQYF.

V is TRBV18 and J is TRBJ2-5; D ambiguous. CDR3 length: 12 amino acids. The germline V gene has CDR1 KGHSH and CDR2 LQKENI. V gave up 5 bases and J gave up 1 base, with 5 bases separating them. This CDR3 reads CASSWTQETQYF. In nucleotides, the CDR3 is TGTGCCAGCTCATGGACCCAAGAGACCCAGTACTTC.

The rearrangement joins TRBV4-2 to TRBJ2-4; TRBD2 agrees at 10 bases. With V trimmed by 0 bases and J by 2 bases, 7 bases remained unmatched. This CDR3 is built from 18 residues. Germline V gene data show CDR1 as LGHNA and CDR2 as YNFKEQ. The CDR3 protein is CASSQERAAGGPKNIQYF. In DNA, the CDR3 is TGTGCCAGCAGCCAAGAGAGGGCAGCGGGGGGGCCCAAAAACATTCAGTACTTC.

The chain is built from TRBV5-1 and TRBJ2-7; TRBD1 matches 9 bases. Germline trimming cut 4 bases from V and 9 bases from J; bases unmatched to any gene: 17. The V gene's germline CDR1 is SGHRS and CDR2 YFSETQ. The CDR3 is 16 amino acids. The CDR3: CASSRGAGTGPDGQYF. In DNA form, the CDR3 reads TGCGCCAGCAGCCGTGGAGCCGGGACAGGGCCCGATGGGCAGTACTTC.

This chain connects TRBV5-1 to TRBJ2-7; D remains ambiguous. Germline V gene sequence: CDR1 SGHRS, CDR2 YFSETQ. The V end lost 5 bases, the J end lost 3 bases, and 15 bases lay between the germline ends. The CDR3 extends over 14 amino acids. CDR3 residues: CASSTEHPIYEQYF. CDR3 DNA sequence: TGCGCCAGCAGTACAGAACACCCTATCTACGAGCAGTACTTC.

The chain has TRBV7-9 and TRBJ1-1; a possible D gene is TRBD1 (6 bases). CDR1 is SEHNR, CDR2 FQNEAQ, per germline (reference sequence). The CDR3 totals 15 residues. V lost 5 bases and J 10 bases, leaving 23 bases between the germline ends. The CDR3 DNA is TGTGCCAGCAGCCCCGGGGGGCAGAGGGCCGATATAGCTTTCTTT. It translates to CASSPGGQRADIAFF.

V usage is TRBV6-5 and J usage is TRBJ1-6, with 7 nucleotides matching TRBD1. CDR1 is MNHEY and CDR2 is SVGAGI in the germline V gene. V lost 2 bases, J lost 7 bases, and 2 bases stayed unmatched. The CDR3 sequence is 14 residues long. CDR3 bases: TGTGCCAGCAGTTACACCAGGGGGAATTCACCCCTCCACTTT. This sequence encodes CASSYTRGNSPLHF.

The V call is TRBV11-2, the J call TRBJ1-4, with TRBD1 matching 7 bases. Losses at the gene ends were 1 base for V and 12 bases for J; bases not matched to a gene: 11. Looked up from germline, CDR1 is SGHAT and CDR2 is FQNNGV. The CDR3 is 15 residues long. The CDR3 DNA is TGTGCCAGCAGCTTAGGGGCTTTAGGGACAGACCAACTGTTTTTT. Its protein is CASSLGALGTDQLFF.